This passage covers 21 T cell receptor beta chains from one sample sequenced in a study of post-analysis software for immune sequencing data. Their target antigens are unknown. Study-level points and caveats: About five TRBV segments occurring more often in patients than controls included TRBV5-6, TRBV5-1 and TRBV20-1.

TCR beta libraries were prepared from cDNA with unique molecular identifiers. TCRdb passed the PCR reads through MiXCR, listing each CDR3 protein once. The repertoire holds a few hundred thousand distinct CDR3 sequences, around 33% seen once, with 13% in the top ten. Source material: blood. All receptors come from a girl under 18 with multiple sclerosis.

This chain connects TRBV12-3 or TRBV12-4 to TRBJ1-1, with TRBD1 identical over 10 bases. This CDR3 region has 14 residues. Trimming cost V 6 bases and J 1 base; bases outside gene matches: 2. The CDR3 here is CASRWDRGNTEAFF. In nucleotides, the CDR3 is TGTGCCAGCAGATGGGACAGGGGGAACACTGAAGCTTTCTTT.

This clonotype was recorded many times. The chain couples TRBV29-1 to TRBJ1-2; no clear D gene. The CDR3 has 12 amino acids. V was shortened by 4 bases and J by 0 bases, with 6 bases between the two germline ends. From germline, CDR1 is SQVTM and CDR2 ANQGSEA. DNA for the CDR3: TGCAGCGTTGTGGTGGCTAACTATGGCTACACCTTC. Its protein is CSVVVANYGYTF.

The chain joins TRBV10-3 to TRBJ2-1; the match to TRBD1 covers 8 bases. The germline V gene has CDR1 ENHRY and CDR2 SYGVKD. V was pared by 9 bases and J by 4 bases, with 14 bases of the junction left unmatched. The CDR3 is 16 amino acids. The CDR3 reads CAINPGQGVGYNEQFF. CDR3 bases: TGTGCCATTAACCCCGGACAGGGAGTGGGTTACAATGAGCAGTTCTTC.

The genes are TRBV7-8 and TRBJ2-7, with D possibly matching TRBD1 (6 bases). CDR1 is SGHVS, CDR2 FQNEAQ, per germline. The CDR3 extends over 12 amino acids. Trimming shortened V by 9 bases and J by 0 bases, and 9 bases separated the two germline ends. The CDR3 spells CARETGSYEQYF. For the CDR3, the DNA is TGTGCCAGGGAGACAGGCTCCTACGAGCAGTACTTC.

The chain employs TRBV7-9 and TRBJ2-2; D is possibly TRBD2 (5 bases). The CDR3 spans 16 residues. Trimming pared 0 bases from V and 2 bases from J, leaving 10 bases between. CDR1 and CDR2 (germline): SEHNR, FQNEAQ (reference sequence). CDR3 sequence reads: CASSLAVRANTGELFF. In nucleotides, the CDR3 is TGTGCCAGCAGCTTAGCCGTGAGGGCCAACACCGGGGAGCTGTTTTTT.

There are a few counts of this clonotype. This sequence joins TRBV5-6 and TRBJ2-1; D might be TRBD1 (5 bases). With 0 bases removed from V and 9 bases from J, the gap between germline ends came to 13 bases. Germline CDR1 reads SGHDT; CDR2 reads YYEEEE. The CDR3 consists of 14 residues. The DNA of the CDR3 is TGTGCCAGCAGCTTGGGGACGCTCCAGGGTGAGCAGTTCTTC. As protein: CASSLGTLQGEQFF.

CDR3 sequence reads: CASSPTGGRSGANVLTF. The CDR3 coding sequence is TGTGCCAGCAGTCCAACAGGGGGCCGTTCTGGGGCCAACGTCCTGACTTTC. This rearrangement joins TRBV12-3 or TRBV12-4 to TRBJ2-6; 9 bases are shared with TRBD1. The CDR3 is 17 amino acids. V lost 5 bases, J lost 1 base, and 6 bases stayed unmatched.

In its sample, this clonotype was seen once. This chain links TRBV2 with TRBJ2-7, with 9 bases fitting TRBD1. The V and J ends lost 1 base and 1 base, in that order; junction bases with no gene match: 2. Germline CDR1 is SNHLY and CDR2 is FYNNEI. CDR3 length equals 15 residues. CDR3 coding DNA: TGTGCCAGCAGTGAAGAGGGACAGGGATCCTACGAGCAGTACTTC. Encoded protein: CASSEEGQGSYEQYF.

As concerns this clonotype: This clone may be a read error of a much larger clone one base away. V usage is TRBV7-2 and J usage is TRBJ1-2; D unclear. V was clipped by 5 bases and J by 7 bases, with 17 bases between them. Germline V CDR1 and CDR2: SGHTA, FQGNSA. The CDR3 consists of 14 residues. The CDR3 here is CASSPAVPGSGYTF. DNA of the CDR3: TGTGCCAGCAGCCCCGCTGTTCCCGGGAGTGGCTACACCTTC. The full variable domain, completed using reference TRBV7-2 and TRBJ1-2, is GAGVSQSPSNKVTEKGKDVELRCDPISGHTALYWYRQSLGQGLEFLIYFQGNSAPDKSGLPSDRFSAERTGGSVSTLTIQRTQQEDSAVYLCASSPAVPGSGYTFGSGTRLTVV.

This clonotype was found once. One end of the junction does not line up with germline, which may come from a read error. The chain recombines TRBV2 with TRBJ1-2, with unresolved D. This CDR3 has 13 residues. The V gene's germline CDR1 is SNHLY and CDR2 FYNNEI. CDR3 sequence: CASREVESSSYTF. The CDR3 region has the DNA TGTGCCAGCAGGGAAGTGGAGAGCAGTAGCTACACCTTC.

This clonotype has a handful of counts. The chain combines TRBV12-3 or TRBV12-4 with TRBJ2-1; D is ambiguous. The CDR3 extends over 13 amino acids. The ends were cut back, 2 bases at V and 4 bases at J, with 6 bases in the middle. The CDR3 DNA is TGTGCCAGCAGTTTAACCAGATACAATGAGCAGTTCTTC. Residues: CASSLTRYNEQFF.

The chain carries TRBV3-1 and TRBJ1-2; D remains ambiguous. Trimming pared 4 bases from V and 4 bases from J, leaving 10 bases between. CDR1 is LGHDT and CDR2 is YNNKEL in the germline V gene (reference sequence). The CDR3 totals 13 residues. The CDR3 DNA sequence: TGTGCCAGCAGCCCGGACTCAGGCTATGGCTACACCTTC. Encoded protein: CASSPDSGYGYTF.

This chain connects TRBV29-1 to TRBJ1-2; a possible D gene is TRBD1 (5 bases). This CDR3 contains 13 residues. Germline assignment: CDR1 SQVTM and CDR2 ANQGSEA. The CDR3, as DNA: TGCGGCGCTGGGAGCGGGGCTGACTATGGCTACACCTTC. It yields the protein CGAGSGADYGYTF.

CDR3 in amino acids: CASSPGGVPVTEETQYF. CDR3 nucleotides: TGCGCCAGCAGCCCGGGGGGGGTCCCGGTCACCGAAGAGACCCAGTACTTC. This chain uses TRBV4-1 with TRBJ2-5; 8 bases are a match to TRBD2. Losses at the gene ends were 4 bases for V and 3 bases for J; bases not matched to a gene: 13. The germline V gene has CDR1 MGHRA and CDR2 YSYEKL. The CDR3 covers 17 residues.

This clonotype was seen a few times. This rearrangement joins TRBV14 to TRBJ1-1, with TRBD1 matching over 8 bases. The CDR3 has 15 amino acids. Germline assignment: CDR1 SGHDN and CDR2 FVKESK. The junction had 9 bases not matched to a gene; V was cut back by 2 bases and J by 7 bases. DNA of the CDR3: TGTGCCAGCAGCCAATATAGACAGGGGCTCGGTGAAGCTTTCTTT. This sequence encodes CASSQYRQGLGEAFF.

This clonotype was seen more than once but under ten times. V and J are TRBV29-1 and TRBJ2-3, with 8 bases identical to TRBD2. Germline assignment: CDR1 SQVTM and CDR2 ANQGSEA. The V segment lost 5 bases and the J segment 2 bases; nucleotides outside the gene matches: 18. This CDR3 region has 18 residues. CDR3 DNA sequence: TGCAGCGTTTTAGGAGGGACTAGTGGCGGGGGATTCACAGATACGCAGTATTTT. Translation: CSVLGGTSGGGFTDTQYF.

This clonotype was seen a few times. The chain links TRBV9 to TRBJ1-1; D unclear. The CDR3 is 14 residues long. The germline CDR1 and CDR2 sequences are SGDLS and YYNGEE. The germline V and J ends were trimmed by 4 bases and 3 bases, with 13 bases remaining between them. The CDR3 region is CASSLRHGDTEAFF. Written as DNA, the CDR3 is TGTGCCAGCAGCTTAAGGCATGGGGACACTGAAGCTTTCTTT.

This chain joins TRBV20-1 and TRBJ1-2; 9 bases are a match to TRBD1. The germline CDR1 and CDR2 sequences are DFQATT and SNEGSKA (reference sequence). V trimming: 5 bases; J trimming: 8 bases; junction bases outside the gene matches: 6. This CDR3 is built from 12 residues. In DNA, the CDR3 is TGCAGTGCTGACAGGGGGAGCGGCGGCTACACCTTC. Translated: CSADRGSGGYTF.

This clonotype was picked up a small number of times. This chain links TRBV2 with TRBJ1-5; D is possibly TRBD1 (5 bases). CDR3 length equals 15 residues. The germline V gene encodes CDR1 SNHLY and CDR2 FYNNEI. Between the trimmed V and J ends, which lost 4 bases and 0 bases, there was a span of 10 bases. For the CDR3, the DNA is TGTGCCAGCAGTGGGGACGGTCATAGCAATCAGCCCCAGCATTTT. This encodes CASSGDGHSNQPQHF.

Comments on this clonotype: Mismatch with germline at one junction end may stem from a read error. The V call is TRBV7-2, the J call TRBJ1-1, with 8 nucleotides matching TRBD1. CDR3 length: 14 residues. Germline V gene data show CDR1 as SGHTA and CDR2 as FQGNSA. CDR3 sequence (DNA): TGTGCCGGCAGCTTAGGAGGACAGGGCCCTGAAGCTTTCTTT. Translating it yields CAGSLGGQGPEAFF.

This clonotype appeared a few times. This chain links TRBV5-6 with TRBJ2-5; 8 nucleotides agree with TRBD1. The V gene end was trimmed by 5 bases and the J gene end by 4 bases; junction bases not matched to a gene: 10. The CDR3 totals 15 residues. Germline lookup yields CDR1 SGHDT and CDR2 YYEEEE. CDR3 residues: CASSLSDREVETQYF. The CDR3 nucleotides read TGTGCCAGCAGTTTGTCGGACAGGGAAGTAGAGACCCAGTACTTC.